Included here is one T cell receptor beta chain sequence, with context. Antigen unknown. This CDR3 is 19 amino acids long. Looked up from germline, CDR1 is SGHAT and CDR2 is FQNNGV. V lost 2 bases and J lost 2, with 23 bases in between. These data are taken from a study of cytotoxic CD8 clonotypes in ibrutinib-treated CLL. Notes on the study in general: The study sampled sustained-remission and progressing patients at different times.

The targeted sequencing depth was 1 in 200,000 to 1 in 1 million T cells. Measured with immunoSEQ multiplex PCR; TCRdb has only the in-frame clones, and not every one. Counted here are around 92,000 clones, more than 70% occurring once; the ten biggest clones make up around 24%. The sample here was PBMCs, taken after 24 months of ibrutinib treatment. V is TRBV11-2 and J is TRBJ2-3; either TRBD1 or TRBD2 may supply D (5 bases each). This clonotype was obtained from a human donor with chronic lymphocytic leukemia. This CDR3 is CASSLRGRLLTFDTDTQYF. The CDR3 DNA sequence: TGTGCCAGCAGCTTACGGGGACGGTTACTCACCTTTGACACAGATACGCAGTATTTT.